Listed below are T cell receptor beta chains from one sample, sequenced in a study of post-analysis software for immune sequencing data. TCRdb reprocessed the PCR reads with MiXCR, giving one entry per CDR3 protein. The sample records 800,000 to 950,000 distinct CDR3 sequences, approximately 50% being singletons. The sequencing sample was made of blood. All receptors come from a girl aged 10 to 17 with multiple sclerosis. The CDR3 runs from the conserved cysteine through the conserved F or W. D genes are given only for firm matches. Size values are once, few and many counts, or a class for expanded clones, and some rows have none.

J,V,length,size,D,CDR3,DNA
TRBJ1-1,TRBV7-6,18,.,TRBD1,CASSLVQGDRKFGTEAFF,TGTGCCAGCAGCTTAGTACAGGGGGACAGAAAGTTTGGGACTGAAGCTTTCTTT
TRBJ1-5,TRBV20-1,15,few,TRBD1,CSAYQGQGIVQPQHF,TGCAGTGCATACCAGGGACAGGGAATTGTTCAGCCCCAGCATTTT
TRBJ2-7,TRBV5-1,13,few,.,CASSWTGTSEQYF,TGCGCCAGCAGCTGGACCGGGACCTCCGAGCAGTACTTC
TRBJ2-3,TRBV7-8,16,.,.,CASSPRVGLSADTQYF,TGTGCCAGCAGCCCCCGGGTGGGTCTCAGCGCAGATACGCAGTATTTT
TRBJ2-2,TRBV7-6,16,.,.,CASSLWGEDNTGELFF,TGTGCCAGCAGCCTTTGGGGGGAGGATAACACCGGGGAGCTGTTTTTT
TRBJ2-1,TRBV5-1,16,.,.,CASSFGAGATYNEQFF,TGCGCCAGCAGCTTTGGGGCAGGGGCGACGTACAATGAGCAGTTCTTC
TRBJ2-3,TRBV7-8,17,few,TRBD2,CASSTIATGGMTDTQYF,TGTGCCAGCAGCACGATCGCAACGGGGGGGATGACAGATACGCAGTATTTT
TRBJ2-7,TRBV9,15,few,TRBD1,CASSGDRGPTYEQYF,TGTGCCAGCAGCGGGGACAGGGGGCCCACCTACGAGCAGTACTTC
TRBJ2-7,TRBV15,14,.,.,CATSREQISYEQYF,TGTGCCACCAGCAGAGAACAGATATCCTACGAGCAGTACTTC
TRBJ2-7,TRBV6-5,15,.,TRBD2,CASRPDSGRYYEQYF,TGTGCCAGCAGACCCGATAGCGGGAGATACTACGAGCAGTACTTC
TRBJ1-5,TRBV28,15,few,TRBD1,CASEPGTGGFQPQHF,TGTGCCAGCGAACCCGGGACAGGGGGCTTCCAGCCCCAGCATTTT
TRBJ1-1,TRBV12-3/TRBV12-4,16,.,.,CASSIPGPNVRTEAFF,TGTGCCAGCAGCATCCCGGGACCCAACGTGCGCACTGAAGCTTTCTTT
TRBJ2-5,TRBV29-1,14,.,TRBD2,CSVEGGTIQETQYF,TGCAGCGTTGAAGGGGGGACTATTCAAGAGACCCAGTACTTC
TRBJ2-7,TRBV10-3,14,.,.,CAISGAGAYNEQYF,TGTGCCATCAGTGGGGCAGGGGCTTACAACGAGCAGTACTTC
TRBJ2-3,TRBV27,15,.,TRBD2,CASSFGQTSGDTQYF,TGTGCCAGCAGTTTTGGTCAGACTAGCGGAGATACGCAGTATTTT
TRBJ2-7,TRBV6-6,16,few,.,CASSYGGRSHFYEQYF,TGTGCCAGCAGTTACGGGGGACGGAGCCATTTCTACGAGCAGTACTTC
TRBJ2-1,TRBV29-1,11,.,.,CSVVVCNEQFF,TGCAGCGTTGTGGTCTGCAATGAGCAGTTCTTC
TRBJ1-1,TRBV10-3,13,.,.,CAISEYSNTEAFF,TGTGCCATCAGTGAGTACTCTAACACTGAAGCTTTCTTT
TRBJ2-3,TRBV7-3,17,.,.,CASSLGVGGRGTDTQYF,TGTGCCAGCAGCTTAGGTGTCGGAGGCAGGGGCACAGATACGCAGTATTTT
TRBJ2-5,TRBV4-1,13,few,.,CASSQHRPETQYF,TGCGCCAGCAGCCAGCACCGACCGGAGACCCAGTACTTC
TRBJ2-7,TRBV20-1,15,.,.,CSARDISVRGHEQYF,TGCAGTGCTAGAGATATCAGTGTCAGGGGCCACGAGCAGTACTTC
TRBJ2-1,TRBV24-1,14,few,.,CATAARGGHNEQFF,TGTGCCACCGCTGCTAGGGGGGGGCACAATGAGCAGTTCTTC
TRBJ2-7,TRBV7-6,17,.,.,CASSLVGGRGDTYEQYF,TGTGCCAGCAGCTTAGTAGGAGGCCGGGGAGATACCTACGAGCAGTACTTC
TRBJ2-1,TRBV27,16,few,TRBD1,CASSLSPVGQYNEQFF,TGTGCCAGCAGTTTATCGCCCGTGGGACAGTACAATGAGCAGTTCTTC
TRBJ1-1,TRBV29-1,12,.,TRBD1,CSVDRQGGEAFF,TGCAGCGTTGATCGACAGGGGGGTGAAGCTTTCTTT
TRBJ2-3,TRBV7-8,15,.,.,CASSPLGSFTDTQYF,TGTGCCAGCAGCCCACTAGGGTCATTCACAGATACGCAGTATTTT
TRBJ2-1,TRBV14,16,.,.,CASSQDPLGPYNEQFF,TGTGCCAGCAGCCAAGATCCACTAGGGCCCTACAATGAGCAGTTCTTC
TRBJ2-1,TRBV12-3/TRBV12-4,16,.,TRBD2,CASSRVAGGRYNEQFF,TGTGCCAGCAGTAGAGTAGCGGGAGGGAGGTACAATGAGCAGTTCTTC
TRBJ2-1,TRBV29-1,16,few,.,CSVSDWGRLINNEQFF,TGCAGCGTTTCGGACTGGGGCAGGTTGATCAACAATGAGCAGTTCTTC
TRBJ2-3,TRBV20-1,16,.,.,CSATRMGGGGGDTQYF,TGCAGTGCTACCCGAATGGGGGGCGGCGGTGGAGATACGCAGTATTTT
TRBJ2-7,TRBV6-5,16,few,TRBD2,CASSRGLAGISYEQYF,TGTGCCAGCAGCCGAGGACTAGCGGGGATCTCCTACGAGCAGTACTTC
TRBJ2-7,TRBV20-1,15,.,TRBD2,CSVLLAGGPTYEQYF,TGCAGTGTCCTACTAGCGGGAGGCCCCACCTACGAGCAGTACTTC
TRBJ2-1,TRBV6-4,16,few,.,CASSDGERTSYNEQFF,TGTGCCAGCAGTGACGGTGAGCGGACCTCCTACAATGAGCAGTTCTTC
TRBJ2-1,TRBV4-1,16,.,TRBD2,CASSPDPSGRANEQFF,TGCGCCAGCAGCCCCGATCCTAGCGGGAGGGCAAATGAGCAGTTCTTC
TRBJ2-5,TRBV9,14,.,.,CASSVVLKQETQYF,TGTGCCAGCAGCGTAGTTCTGAAACAAGAGACCCAGTACTTC
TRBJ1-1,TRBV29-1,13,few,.,CSVGSGARTEAFF,TGCAGCGTTGGCTCGGGGGCGCGAACTGAAGCTTTCTTT
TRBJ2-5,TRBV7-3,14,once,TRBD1,CASSLSGQTETQYF,TGTGCCAGCAGCTTATCGGGACAGACAGAGACCCAGTACTTC
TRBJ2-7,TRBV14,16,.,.,CASSQGMAVQGGEQYF,TGTGCCAGCAGCCAAGGGATGGCCGTACAGGGCGGCGAGCAGTACTTC
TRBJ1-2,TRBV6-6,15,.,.,CASSGTGTRDYGYTF,TGTGCCAGCAGTGGCACAGGGACTCGGGACTATGGCTACACCTTC
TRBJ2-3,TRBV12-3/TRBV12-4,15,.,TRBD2,CASRRLAGATDTQYF,TGTGCCAGCAGAAGACTAGCGGGGGCCACAGATACGCAGTATTTT
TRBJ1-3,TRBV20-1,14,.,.,CSARDRRSGNTIYF,TGCAGTGCTAGAGATCGGCGGTCTGGAAACACCATATATTTT
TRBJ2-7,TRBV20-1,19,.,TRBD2,CSARYPGLADPRVSYEQYF,TGCAGTGCTAGATACCCGGGACTAGCGGACCCGAGGGTCTCCTACGAGCAGTACTTC
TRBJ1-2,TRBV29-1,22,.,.,CSVEDPLTSHEQFFGGQGGYTF,.
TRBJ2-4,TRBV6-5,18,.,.,CASSYSFSENLAKNIQYF,TGTGCCAGCAGTTACTCGTTCTCGGAGAACCTAGCCAAAAACATTCAGTACTTC
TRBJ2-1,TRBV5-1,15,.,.,CASSLGPAAYNEQFF,TGCGCCAGCAGCTTGGGCCCGGCCGCTTACAATGAGCAGTTCTTC